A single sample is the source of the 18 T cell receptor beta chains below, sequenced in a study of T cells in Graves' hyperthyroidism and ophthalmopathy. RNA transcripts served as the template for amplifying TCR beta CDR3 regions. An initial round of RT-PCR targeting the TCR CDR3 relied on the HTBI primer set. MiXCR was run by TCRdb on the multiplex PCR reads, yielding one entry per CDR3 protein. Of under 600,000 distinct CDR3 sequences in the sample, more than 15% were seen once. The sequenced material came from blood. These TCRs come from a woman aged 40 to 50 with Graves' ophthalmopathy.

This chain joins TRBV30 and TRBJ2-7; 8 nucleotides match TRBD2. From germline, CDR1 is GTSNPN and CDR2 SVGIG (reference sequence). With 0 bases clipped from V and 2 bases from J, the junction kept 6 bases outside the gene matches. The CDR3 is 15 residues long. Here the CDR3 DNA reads TGTGCCTGGAGTGTTGTGCGGGGGGCTCCCTACGAGCAGTACTTC. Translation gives CAWSVVRGAPYEQYF.

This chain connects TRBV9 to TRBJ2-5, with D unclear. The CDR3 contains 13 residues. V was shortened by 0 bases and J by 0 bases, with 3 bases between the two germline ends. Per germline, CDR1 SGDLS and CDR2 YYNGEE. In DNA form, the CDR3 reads TGTGCCAGCAGCGTAGGTAACCAAGAGACCCAGTACTTC. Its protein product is CASSVGNQETQYF.

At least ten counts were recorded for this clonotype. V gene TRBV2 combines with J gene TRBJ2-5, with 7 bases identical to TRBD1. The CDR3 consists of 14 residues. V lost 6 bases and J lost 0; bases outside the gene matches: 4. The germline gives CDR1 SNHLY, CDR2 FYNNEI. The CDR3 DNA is TGTGCCAGCAGCATTGACAGGGACCAAGAGACCCAGTACTTC. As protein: CASSIDRDQETQYF.

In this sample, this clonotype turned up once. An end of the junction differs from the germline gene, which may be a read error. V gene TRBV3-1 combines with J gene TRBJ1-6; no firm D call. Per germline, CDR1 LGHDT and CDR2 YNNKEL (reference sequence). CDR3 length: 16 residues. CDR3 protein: CASSQGSQPYSSPLHF. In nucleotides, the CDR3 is TGTGCCAGCAGCCAAGGTAGTCAGCCCTATAGTTCACCCCTCCACTTT.

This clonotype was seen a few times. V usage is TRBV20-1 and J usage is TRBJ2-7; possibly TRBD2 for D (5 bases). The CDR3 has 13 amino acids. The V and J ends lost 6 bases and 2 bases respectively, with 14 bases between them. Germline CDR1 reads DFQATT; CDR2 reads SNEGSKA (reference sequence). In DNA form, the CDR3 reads TGCAGTGCAGAGAGCGGCTTTACCTACGAGCAGTACTTC. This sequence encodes CSAESGFTYEQYF.

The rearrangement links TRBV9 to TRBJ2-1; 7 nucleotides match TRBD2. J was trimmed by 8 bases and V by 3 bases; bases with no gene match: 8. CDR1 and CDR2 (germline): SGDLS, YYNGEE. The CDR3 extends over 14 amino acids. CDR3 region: CASSAGGSVDEQFF. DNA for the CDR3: TGTGCCAGCAGCGCCGGGGGGTCCGTCGATGAGCAGTTCTTC.

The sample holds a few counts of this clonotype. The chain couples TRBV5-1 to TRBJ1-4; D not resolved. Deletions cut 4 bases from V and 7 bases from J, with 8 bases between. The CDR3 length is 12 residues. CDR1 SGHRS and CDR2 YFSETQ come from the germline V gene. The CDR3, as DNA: TGCGCCAGCAGCCTACCTGGTGAAAAACTGTTTTTT. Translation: CASSLPGEKLFF.

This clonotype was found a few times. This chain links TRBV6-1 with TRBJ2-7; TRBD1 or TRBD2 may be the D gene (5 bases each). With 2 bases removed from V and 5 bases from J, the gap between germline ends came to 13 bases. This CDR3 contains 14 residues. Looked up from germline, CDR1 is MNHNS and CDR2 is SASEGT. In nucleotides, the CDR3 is TGTGCCAGCAGTGAACAGGGTAGGGAGAACGAGCAGTACTTC. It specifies CASSEQGRENEQYF.

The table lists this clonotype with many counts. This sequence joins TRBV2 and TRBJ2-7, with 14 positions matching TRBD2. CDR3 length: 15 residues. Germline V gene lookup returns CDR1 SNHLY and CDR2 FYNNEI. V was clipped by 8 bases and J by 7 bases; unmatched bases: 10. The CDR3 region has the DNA TGTGCCAGCTCCTTGGGACTAGCGGGAGTTGGGGAGCAGTACTTC. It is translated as CASSLGLAGVGEQYF.

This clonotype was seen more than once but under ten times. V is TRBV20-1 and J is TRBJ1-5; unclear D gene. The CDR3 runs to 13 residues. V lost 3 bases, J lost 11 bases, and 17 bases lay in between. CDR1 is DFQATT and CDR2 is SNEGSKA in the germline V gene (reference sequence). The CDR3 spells CSARPTAWQAQHF. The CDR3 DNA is TGCAGTGCTAGGCCCACGGCTTGGCAGGCCCAGCATTTT.

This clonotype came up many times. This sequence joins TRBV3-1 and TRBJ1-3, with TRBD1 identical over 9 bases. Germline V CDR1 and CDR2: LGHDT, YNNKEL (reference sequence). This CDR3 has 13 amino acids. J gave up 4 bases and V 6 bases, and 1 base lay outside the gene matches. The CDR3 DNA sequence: TGTGCCAGCAGACAGGGGGCCGGAAACACCATATATTTT. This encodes CASRQGAGNTIYF.

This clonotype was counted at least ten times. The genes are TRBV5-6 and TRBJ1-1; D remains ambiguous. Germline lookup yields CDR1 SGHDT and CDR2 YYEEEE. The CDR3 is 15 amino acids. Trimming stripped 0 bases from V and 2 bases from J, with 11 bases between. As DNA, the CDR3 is TGTGCCAGCAGCTTGGGCGCGGCCCCAAACACTGAAGCTTTCTTT. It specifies CASSLGAAPNTEAFF.

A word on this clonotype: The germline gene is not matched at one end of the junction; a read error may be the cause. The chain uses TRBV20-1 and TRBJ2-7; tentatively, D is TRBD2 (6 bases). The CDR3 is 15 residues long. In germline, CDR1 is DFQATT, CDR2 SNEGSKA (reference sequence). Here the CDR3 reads CSASPGRGKDYVQYF. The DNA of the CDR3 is TGCAGTGCTAGCCCAGGTCGGGGGAAGGATTACGTGCAGTACTTC.

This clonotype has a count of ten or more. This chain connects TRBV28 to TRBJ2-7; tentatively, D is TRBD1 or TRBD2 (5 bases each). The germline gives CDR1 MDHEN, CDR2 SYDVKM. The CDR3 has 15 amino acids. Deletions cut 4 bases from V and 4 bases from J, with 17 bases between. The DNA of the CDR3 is TGTGCCAGCAGTTACCCCGGGACGGGCGGGTACGAGCAGTACTTC. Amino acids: CASSYPGTGGYEQYF.

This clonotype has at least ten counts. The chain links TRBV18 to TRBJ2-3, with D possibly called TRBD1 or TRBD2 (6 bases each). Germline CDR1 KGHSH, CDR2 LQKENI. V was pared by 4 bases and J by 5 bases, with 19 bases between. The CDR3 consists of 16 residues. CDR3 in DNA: TGTGCCAGCTCACGGTGGAGGGGGGTATCCGGAGATACGCAGTATTTT. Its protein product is CASSRWRGVSGDTQYF.

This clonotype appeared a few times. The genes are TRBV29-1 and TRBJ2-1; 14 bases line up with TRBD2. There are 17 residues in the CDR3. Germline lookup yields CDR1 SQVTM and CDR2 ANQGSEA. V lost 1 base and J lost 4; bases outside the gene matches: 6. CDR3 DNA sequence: TGCAGCGTTGAAGGGGGACTAGCGGGAGCTTTATACAATGAGCAGTTCTTC. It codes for CSVEGGLAGALYNEQFF.

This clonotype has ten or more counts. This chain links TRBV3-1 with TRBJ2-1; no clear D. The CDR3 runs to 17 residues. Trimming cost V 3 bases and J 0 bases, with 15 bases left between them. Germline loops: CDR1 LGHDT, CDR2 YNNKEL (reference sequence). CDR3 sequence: CASSHAPIGISYNEQFF. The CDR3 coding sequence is TGTGCCAGCAGCCACGCACCGATAGGGATCTCCTACAATGAGCAGTTCTTC.

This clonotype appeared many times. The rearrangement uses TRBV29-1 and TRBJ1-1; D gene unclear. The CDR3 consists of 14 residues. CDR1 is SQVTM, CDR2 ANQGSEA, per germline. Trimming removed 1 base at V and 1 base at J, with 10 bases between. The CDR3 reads CSVEGRRSNTEAFF. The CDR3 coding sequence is TGCAGCGTTGAAGGTCGACGGTCGAACACTGAAGCTTTCTTT.